Following are 20 T cell receptor beta chains from one sample sequenced in a study of tumor-infiltrating lymphocytes in primary liver carcinoma (TCRdb year 2017). Sequencing used an Illumina HiSeq 2500. Starting from approximately 500 ng total RNA, TCRbeta-specific cDNA was produced by reverse transcription with a constant-region primer and ProtoScript II reverse transcriptase. TCRbeta libraries were built with three nested multiplex PCR rounds, a slightly modified ARM-PCR procedure. The first two PCR rounds used multiplex TRBV1-TRBV30 forward primers with a Cbeta reverse primer, each for 10 to 11 cycles. Clones were called with MiXCR by TCRdb after fastp trimmed the public reads at Q25, and only in-frame beta chains were retained. For every CDR3 protein sequence, its rows merge into one entry that carries the most common genes and DNA. Here the sample has 300,000 to 400,000 distinct CDR3 sequences; 65% occur a single time. The ten largest make up 6.5% of the sample.

Blood RNA was extracted from unsorted whole blood using TRIzol reagent, and germline DNA was obtained with the DNeasy Blood & Tissue kit. Material: peripheral blood. Every receptor here comes from a man between 40 and 49 years old with primary liver carcinoma and hepatitis B virus infection.

About this clonotype: An end of the junction does not agree with germline; a read error may underlie this. The gene calls are TRBV4-1 and TRBJ2-5, with D hard to call. The CDR3 covers 14 residues. CDR1 and CDR2 (germline): MGHRA, YSYEKL. CDR3 in DNA: TGCGCCAGCAGCCAAGATAGAGTTCCAGAGACCCTGTACTTC. Translation gives CASSQDRVPETLYF.

For this clonotype: One end of the junction does not line up with germline, which may come from a read error. V gene TRBV6-6 combines with J gene TRBJ2-7; D call uncertain. Germline V CDR1 and CDR2: MNHNY, SVGAGI (reference sequence). CDR3 length: 14 residues. For the CDR3, the DNA is TGTGCCAGTAGAAACAGCCTTCTAACCTACAAGCAGTACTTC. Translated, it gives CASRNSLLTYKQYF.

Note on this clonotype: One end of the junction fails to match germline, which may point to a read error. The chain combines TRBV4-2 with TRBJ2-1, with 16 bases lining up with TRBD2. Germline V lookup: CDR1 LGHNA, CDR2 YNFKEQ. The CDR3 totals 20 residues. The CDR3: CVSSQDGTSGRVAWNNEQFF. CDR3 bases: TGTGTCAGCAGCCAAGACGGGACTAGCGGGAGGGTAGCTTGGAACAATGAGCAGTTCTTC.

The chain's CDR3 is CASSRGHDSYEQYF. CDR3 nucleotide sequence: TGTGCCAGCAGCCGCGGGCATGACTCCTACGAGCAGTACTTC. V and J are TRBV11-2 and TRBJ2-7, with D tentatively TRBD2 (5 bases). The germline V and J ends were trimmed by 5 bases and 0 bases, with 11 bases remaining between them. CDR3 length: 14 amino acids. Germline assignment: CDR1 SGHAT and CDR2 FQNNGV.

Regarding this clonotype: One end of the junction does not line up with germline, which may come from a read error. The chain has TRBV7-3 and TRBJ2-2; D gene unclear. Germline V gene lookup returns CDR1 SGHTA and CDR2 FQGTGA. This CDR3 has 12 residues. For the CDR3, the DNA is TGTGCCAGCAGGTACAACACAGGGGAGCTGTTTTTT. Protein: CASRYNTGELFF.

This clonotype was counted a few times. This chain uses TRBV7-3 with TRBJ2-5; D is uncertain. There are 12 residues in the CDR3. Germline CDR1 is SGHTA and CDR2 is FQGTGA. The ends were cut back, 9 bases at V and 5 bases at J, with 13 bases in the middle. This CDR3 is CASSQRMETQYF. Written as DNA, the CDR3 is TGTGCCAGTAGCCAAAGGATGGAGACCCAGTACTTC.

As for this clonotype: A single base separates this from a much larger clone, so it may be a read error. The chain carries TRBV6-2 or TRBV6-3 and TRBJ1-1; TRBD1 might be the D (5 bases). Germline CDR1 is MNHEY and CDR2 is SVGEGT. The CDR3 loop spans 14 amino acids. V lost 6 bases to trimming and J lost 3 bases, with 14 bases between them. Here the CDR3 reads CASRDMGGYTEAFF. CDR3 nucleotides: TGTGCCAGCAGGGACATGGGCGGGTACACTGAAGCTTTCTTT.

The chain couples TRBV19 to TRBJ2-5, with a possible D match to TRBD2 (6 bases). This CDR3 has 15 amino acids. Per the germline V gene, CDR1 is LNHDA and CDR2 is SQIVND (reference sequence). The V end lost 5 bases, the J end lost 3 bases, and 16 bases lay between the germline ends. The CDR3 DNA sequence: TGTGCCAGTAGTTCCCCGTTTAGCGGAGAAGAGACCCAGTACTTC. Its translation: CASSSPFSGEETQYF.

This clonotype was recorded many times. The chain links TRBV6-1 to TRBJ2-1, with 11 bases that match TRBD2. V was clipped by 5 bases and J by 7 bases; unmatched bases: 4. The CDR3 has 14 amino acids. In germline, CDR1 is MNHNS, CDR2 SASEGT. This CDR3 is CASSFSGRANEQFF. Here the CDR3 DNA reads TGTGCCAGCAGTTTTAGCGGGAGGGCGAATGAGCAGTTCTTC.

This clonotype was seen only a few times. The chain recombines TRBV5-5 with TRBJ2-2; 9 bases fit TRBD1. After removal of 4 bases from V and 6 bases from J, the junction contained 7 bases not matched to a gene. Per germline, CDR1 SGHKS and CDR2 YYEKEE (reference sequence). The CDR3 is made up of 15 amino acids. As DNA, the CDR3 is TGTGCCAGCAGCCTGGGACAGGGAAGGGCCGGGGAGCTGTTTTTT. Its protein product is CASSLGQGRAGELFF.

This clonotype has just a few counts. A much larger clone lies a single base off, so this may be a read error. The V and J genes are TRBV11-3 and TRBJ2-2; D is possibly TRBD1 (5 bases). The CDR3 sequence is 13 residues long. The V end was cut by 5 bases, the J end by 3 bases, with 7 bases between. CDR1 and CDR2 (germline): SGHNT, YENEEA. CDR3 loop: CASSGADTGELFF. The CDR3, as DNA: TGTGCCAGCAGCGGGGCGGACACCGGGGAGCTGTTTTTT.

This clonotype has just one count. At one end, the junction sequence differs from germline, possibly due to a read error. The chain is built from TRBV12-3 or TRBV12-4 and TRBJ2-7; D may be TRBD2 (5 bases). CDR3 length: 11 amino acids. The CDR3 nucleotides are TGTACCAGCGGATCCCGGGGCGAGCAGTACTTC. This codes for CTSGSRGEQYF.

With regard to this clonotype: One end of the junction fails to match germline, which may point to a read error. The J gene is TRBJ2-7, the V gene TRBV10-3; possibly TRBD2 for D (7 bases). The germline V gene encodes CDR1 ENHRY and CDR2 SYGVKD. This CDR3 region has 13 residues. In DNA, the CDR3 is TGTGCCACCAGAGCGGGACCAGGGGTCGAGCGGTACTTC. Its translation is CATRAGPGVERYF.

About this clonotype itself: At one end the junction does not follow the germline gene, possibly because of a read error. This chain connects TRBV5-4 to TRBJ2-2; D call uncertain. The CDR3 sequence is 12 residues long. CDR1 SGHNT and CDR2 YYREEE come from the germline V gene (reference sequence). Here the CDR3 reads CVSRTNTGELFF. CDR3 sequence (DNA): TGTGTCAGCCGAACGAACACAGGGGAGCTGTTTTTT.

V gene TRBV11-3 combines with J gene TRBJ2-7; D uncertain. CDR1 is SGHNT and CDR2 is YENEEA in the germline V gene. The CDR3 has 13 residues. With 5 bases removed from V and 7 bases from J, the gap between germline ends came to 15 bases. The CDR3 coding sequence is TGTGCCAGCAGCCAGATACCGATGAGGGAGCAGTACTTC. This translates into CASSQIPMREQYF.

This clonotype was seen repeatedly, ten times or more. CDR3 region: CASRGFDRAEAFF. CDR3 in DNA: TGCGCCAGCAGGGGATTTGACAGGGCCGAAGCTTTCTTT. The genes are TRBV4-1 and TRBJ1-1, with 7 positions matching TRBD1. The trim removed 6 bases at V and 8 bases at J, leaving 9 bases unmatched. The CDR3 loop spans 13 amino acids. CDR1 is MGHRA, CDR2 YSYEKL, per germline.

The chain is built from TRBV5-1 and TRBJ1-1; D gene ambiguous. The V end lost 4 bases, the J end lost 5 bases, and 15 bases lay between the germline ends. This CDR3 comprises 14 residues. From germline, CDR1 is SGHRS and CDR2 YFSETQ. The chain's CDR3 is CASSLPGLGTEAFF. CDR3 DNA sequence: TGCGCCAGCAGCCTTCCGGGCTTAGGGACTGAAGCTTTCTTT.

This clonotype was counted many times. This sequence joins TRBV12-3 or TRBV12-4 and TRBJ2-1, with 11 bases fitting TRBD2. This CDR3 contains 14 residues. After removal of 5 bases from V and 3 bases from J, the junction contained 0 bases not matched to a gene. The DNA for the CDR3 is TGTGCCAGCAGTACTAGCGGGGGCTACAATGAGCAGTTCTTC. This codes for CASSTSGGYNEQFF.

A note on this clonotype: The germline gene is not matched at one end of the junction; a read error may be the cause. The chain is built from TRBV11-1 and TRBJ2-2, with TRBD2 as a possible D gene (6 bases). The CDR3 has 15 residues. Germline CDR1 SGHAT, CDR2 FQDESV (reference sequence). The CDR3 region is CASSLARGLGGELLF. CDR3 nucleotide sequence: TGTGCCAGCAGCTTAGCGCGGGGCCTAGGCGGGGAACTGTTATTT.

In regard to this clonotype: Compared with germline, one end of the junction differs, possibly owing to a read error. V gene TRBV6-2 or TRBV6-3 combines with J gene TRBJ2-2; TRBD2 aligns across 11 bases. The CDR3 consists of 17 residues. Per germline, CDR1 MNHEY and CDR2 SVGEGT. This CDR3 reads CASRTSGRSRITRELFF. DNA for the CDR3: TGTGCCAGTCGAACTAGCGGGAGAAGCCGTATCACCAGGGAGCTGTTTTTT.